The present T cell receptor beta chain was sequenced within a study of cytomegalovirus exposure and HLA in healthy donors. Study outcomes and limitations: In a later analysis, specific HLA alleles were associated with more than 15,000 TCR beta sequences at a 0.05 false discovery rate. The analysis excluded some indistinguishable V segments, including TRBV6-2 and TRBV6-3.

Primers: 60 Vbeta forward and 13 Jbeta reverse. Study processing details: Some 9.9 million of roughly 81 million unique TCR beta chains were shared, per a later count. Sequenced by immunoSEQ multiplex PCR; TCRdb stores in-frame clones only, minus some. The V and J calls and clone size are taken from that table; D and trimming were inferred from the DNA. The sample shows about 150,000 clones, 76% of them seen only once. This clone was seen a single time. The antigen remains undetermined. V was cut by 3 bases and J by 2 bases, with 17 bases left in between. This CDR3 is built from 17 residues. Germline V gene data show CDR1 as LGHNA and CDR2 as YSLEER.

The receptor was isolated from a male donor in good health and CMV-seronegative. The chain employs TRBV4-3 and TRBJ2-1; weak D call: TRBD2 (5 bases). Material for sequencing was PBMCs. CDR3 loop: CASSQSARRRTYNEQFF. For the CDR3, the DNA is TGCGCCAGCAGCCAGTCAGCTAGGAGGAGAACCTACAATGAGCAGTTCTTC.